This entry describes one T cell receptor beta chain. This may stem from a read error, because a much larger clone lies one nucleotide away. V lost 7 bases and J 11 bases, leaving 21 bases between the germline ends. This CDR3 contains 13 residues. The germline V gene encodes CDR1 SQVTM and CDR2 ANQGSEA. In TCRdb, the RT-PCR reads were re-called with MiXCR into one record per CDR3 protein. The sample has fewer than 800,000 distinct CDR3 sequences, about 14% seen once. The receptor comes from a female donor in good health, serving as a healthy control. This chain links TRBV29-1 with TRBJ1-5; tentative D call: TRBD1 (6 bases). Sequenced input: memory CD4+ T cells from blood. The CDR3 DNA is TGCAGCGGTGTGGGGGACACCTACAAGGCCCAGCATTTT. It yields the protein CSGVGDTYKAQHF.